This T cell receptor beta chain is from a study of Ad26.COV2.S vaccination and SARS-CoV-2 variants. Study-level results: Measures of TCR breadth and depth may have fallen short of total T cell responses. Substantial breadth in spike-specific CD8+ and CD4+ T cell responses was reportedly seen after vaccination.

Here immunoSEQ multiplex PCR was the method, and the copy in TCRdb shows in-frame clones only, minus some. This table holds 180,000 or so clones, around nine tenths found once. The ends were cut back, 5 bases at V and 5 bases at J, with 18 bases in the middle. Germline-derived CDR1 and CDR2 are SGHTA and FQGTGA. The CDR3 length is 15 residues. Remarks on this clone: Its target is unknown.

The V call is TRBV7-3, the J call TRBJ1-1; D is uncertain. The origin of this receptor is a human donor who had recovered from COVID-19. The sequenced sample was peripheral blood, obtained after recovery from COVID-19. The CDR3 nucleotides are TGTGCCAGCAGCATGATGGGCAGAGCGGGGACTGAAGCTTTCTTT. Protein sequence: CASSMMGRAGTEAFF.